This passage covers 29 T cell receptor beta chains from one sample sequenced in a study of blood T cell repertoires in COVID-19. This table comes from immunoSEQ multiplex PCR, and its TCRdb copy is limited to in-frame clones, with some not included. The sample shows over 600,000 clones, about 87% of them seen only once. Source material: peripheral blood. The receptor set was obtained from a woman aged 18-29 years with acute or convalescent COVID-19.

The rearrangement joins TRBV7-9 to TRBJ1-1; TRBD1 aligns across 8 bases. The trim removed 3 bases at V and 1 base at J, leaving 7 bases unmatched. Germline lookup yields CDR1 SEHNR and CDR2 FQNEAQ (reference sequence). The CDR3 totals 16 residues. The CDR3 DNA reads TGTGCCAGCAGCTTTGGGGGTGACAGGGGGAACACTGAAGCTTTCTTT. This gives the protein CASSFGGDRGNTEAFF.

The genes are TRBV19 and TRBJ1-1, with 7 bases fitting TRBD1. The CDR3 has 14 residues. The junction had 5 bases not matched to a gene; V was cut back by 3 bases and J by 4 bases. Per germline, CDR1 LNHDA and CDR2 SQIVND (reference sequence). The CDR3 DNA reads as TGTGCCAGTAGTATGACAGGGTTGAGCACTGAAGCTTTCTTT. Translated: CASSMTGLSTEAFF.

The J gene is TRBJ2-1, the V gene TRBV6-6; D possibly corresponds to TRBD2 (6 bases). V lost 2 bases and J 6 bases, leaving 11 bases between the germline ends. CDR1 and CDR2 (germline): MNHNY, SVGAGI (reference sequence). There are 14 residues in the CDR3. CDR3 sequence: CASSYGGSLNEQFF. In DNA, the CDR3 is TGTGCCAGCAGTTACGGGGGGAGTCTCAATGAGCAGTTCTTC.

This chain uses TRBV24-1 with TRBJ2-3; 8 positions match TRBD2. CDR3 length equals 19 residues. Germline values: CDR1 KGHDR, CDR2 SFDVKD. Trimming at V came to 0 bases and at J to 2 bases, leaving 12 bases not matched to a gene. CDR3 sequence (DNA): TGTGCCACCAGTGATTTGCGATCTCGGGGGGGGCCGAACACAGATACGCAGTATTTT. It codes for CATSDLRSRGGPNTDTQYF.

The V call is TRBV6-5, the J call TRBJ1-2; 7 nucleotides match TRBD1. J was trimmed by 7 bases and V by 5 bases; bases with no gene match: 10. Per the germline V gene, CDR1 is MNHEY and CDR2 is SVGAGI. The CDR3 spans 14 residues. CDR3 nucleotides: TGTGCCAGCAGTCACCGGGACAGATTTCCTGGCTACACCTTC. Protein product: CASSHRDRFPGYTF.

The J gene is TRBJ1-1, the V gene TRBV28; possibly TRBD1 for D (5 bases). Trimming pared 7 bases from V and 4 bases from J, leaving 19 bases between. Germline CDR1 and CDR2: MDHEN and SYDVKM. The length of the CDR3 is 15 residues. The CDR3 DNA sequence: TGTGCCAGCAACCCCTCGGGGGGGAGATTCACTGAAGCTTTCTTT. It codes for CASNPSGGRFTEAFF.

The chain recombines TRBV11-2 with TRBJ2-3; TRBD2 matches 12 bases. The ends lost 5 bases at V and 3 bases at J; junction bases unmatched: 6. This CDR3 has 16 residues. Germline CDR1 and CDR2: SGHAT and FQNNGV. CDR3 residues: CASSVTSGGGTDTQYF. For the CDR3, the DNA is TGTGCCAGCAGCGTGACTAGCGGGGGAGGGACAGATACGCAGTATTTT.

V is TRBV24-1 and J is TRBJ1-2, with TRBD1 matching 7 bases. CDR1 and CDR2 from the germline V gene are KGHDR and SFDVKD. The CDR3 spans 13 residues. Trimming cost V 4 bases and J 5 bases; bases outside gene matches: 3. DNA for the CDR3: TGTGCCACCAGTGAGGACAGGAGTTATGGCTACACCTTC. This codes for CATSEDRSYGYTF.

CDR3 sequence reads: CATSRGGGVGYTF. CDR3 DNA: TGTGCCACCAGCAGGGGAGGGGGGGTTGGCTACACCTTC. V is TRBV15 and J is TRBJ1-2, with a tentative D call TRBD1 (6 bases). The germline V gene has CDR1 LNHNV and CDR2 YYDKDF (reference sequence). The V gene lost 3 bases and the J gene lost 7 bases, with 12 bases spanning the gap. The CDR3 covers 13 residues.

This chain uses TRBV6-5 with TRBJ1-1; D may be TRBD1 (6 bases). The CDR3 loop spans 15 amino acids. The ends were cut back, 4 bases at V and 3 bases at J, with 15 bases in the middle. CDR1 and CDR2 (germline): MNHEY, SVGAGI. The CDR3 sequence is CASSFLGGADTEAFF. CDR3 nucleotide sequence: TGTGCCAGCAGTTTCCTGGGGGGGGCGGACACTGAAGCTTTCTTT.

The table lists this clone with a count of one. CDR3 sequence: CASSTVPVAEKLFF. In nucleotides, the CDR3 is TGTGCCAGCAGCACCGTCCCGGTCGCGGAAAAACTGTTTTTT. This chain uses TRBV28 with TRBJ1-4; D uncertain. Germline loops: CDR1 MDHEN, CDR2 SYDVKM. V lost 6 bases and J lost 8, with 16 bases in between. The CDR3 has 14 residues.

The chain has TRBV7-8 and TRBJ1-4, with TRBD1 identical over 7 bases. Germline CDR1 reads SGHVS; CDR2 reads FQNEAQ. With V trimmed by 5 bases and J by 8 bases, 14 bases remained unmatched. The CDR3 length is 16 residues. The CDR3 reads CASSADRQGVGEKLFF. In DNA, the CDR3 is TGTGCCAGCAGCGCGGACAGACAGGGCGTAGGGGAAAAACTGTTTTTT.

This chain connects TRBV5-1 to TRBJ1-1, with D perhaps matching TRBD1 (5 bases). The CDR3 has 14 residues. V dropped 4 bases and J dropped 1 base, with 11 bases sitting between them. Germline-derived CDR1 and CDR2 are SGHRS and YFSETQ. The CDR3 here is CASSEGLWNTEAFF. The DNA for the CDR3 is TGCGCCAGCAGCGAGGGACTGTGGAACACTGAAGCTTTCTTT.

This clone has just a few counts. The rearrangement joins TRBV7-9 to TRBJ1-6, with TRBD1 matching 10 bases. This CDR3 has 14 amino acids. J lost 10 bases, V lost 3 bases, and 3 bases had no gene match. Looked up from germline, CDR1 is SEHNR and CDR2 is FQNEAQ (reference sequence). The DNA for the CDR3 is TGTGCCAGCAGCTTCCGGGACAGGGGATCACCCCTCCACTTT. It specifies CASSFRDRGSPLHF.

This clone was recorded only once. The CDR3 DNA sequence: TGTGCCTCATCAGGGGCCGGACAAAGCTCCTATAATTCACCCCTCCACTTT. Its translation is CASSGAGQSSYNSPLHF. The chain joins TRBV30 to TRBJ1-6; TRBD1 is a possible D gene (6 bases). V was trimmed by 7 bases and J by 0 bases, leaving 19 bases between them. Germline CDR1 and CDR2: GTSNPN and SVGIG (reference sequence). CDR3 length equals 17 residues.

The chain uses TRBV24-1 and TRBJ1-2; TRBD1 is a possible D gene (5 bases). V was cut by 4 bases and J by 2 bases, with 10 bases left in between. From germline, CDR1 is KGHDR and CDR2 SFDVKD. This CDR3 has 14 residues. For the CDR3, the DNA is TGTGCCACCAGTGAGTGGACAACCAACTATGGCTACACCTTC. The encoded protein is CATSEWTTNYGYTF.

This clone showed up just once. J is TRBJ1-1 and V is TRBV12-3 or TRBV12-4; D not resolved. The CDR3 has 11 amino acids. V lost 2 bases to trimming and J lost 14 bases, with 12 bases between them. CDR3 residues: CASSLSHEGFF. CDR3 DNA: TGTGCCAGCAGTTTAAGCCACGAGGGCTTCTTT.

The rearrangement joins TRBV6-5 to TRBJ1-4; D possibly corresponds to TRBD1 (5 bases). CDR3 length: 13 residues. Germline lookup yields CDR1 MNHEY and CDR2 SVGAGI. The DNA for the CDR3 is TGTGCTGGGGACTTGGGGGTGCGGGAAAAACTGTTTTTT. It encodes CAGDLGVREKLFF.

The chain couples TRBV6-1 to TRBJ2-1, with D perhaps TRBD2 (7 bases). The CDR3 runs to 16 residues. Per the germline V gene, CDR1 is MNHNS and CDR2 is SASEGT. Trimming left V 3 bases short and J 4 bases short, with 16 bases between. In DNA form, the CDR3 reads TGTGCCAGCAGTGAGTTTGCGGGGGCCTTTTACAATGAGCAGTTCTTC. The encoded protein is CASSEFAGAFYNEQFF.

The table lists this clone with a count of one. The chain combines TRBV7-9 with TRBJ2-2; TRBD1 is a possible D gene (6 bases). V gave up 2 bases and J gave up 3 bases, with 13 bases separating them. The CDR3 totals 16 residues. In germline, CDR1 is SEHNR, CDR2 FQNEAQ (reference sequence). CDR3 amino acids: CASSLRGQPYTGELFF. DNA for the CDR3: TGTGCCAGCAGCTTAAGAGGACAGCCTTACACCGGGGAGCTGTTTTTT.

This chain connects TRBV10-3 to TRBJ2-3; D is perhaps TRBD2 (5 bases). This CDR3 has 15 amino acids. Trimming left V 4 bases short and J 0 bases short, with 11 bases between. Germline CDR1 is ENHRY and CDR2 is SYGVKD. CDR3 DNA sequence: TGTGCCATCAGTGGGGGAGAACTTAGCACAGATACGCAGTATTTT. Protein product: CAISGGELSTDTQYF.

CDR3 region: CASSFLAADTQYF. DNA for the CDR3: TGTGCCAGCAGCTTCTTAGCGGCAGATACGCAGTATTTT. The chain couples TRBV7-9 to TRBJ2-3; perhaps TRBD2 as D (6 bases). This CDR3 is built from 13 residues. V was clipped by 3 bases and J by 4 bases, with 8 bases between them. Germline V gives CDR1 SEHNR, CDR2 FQNEAQ (reference sequence).

This clone was detected once. The J gene is TRBJ1-6, the V gene TRBV12-5; D unresolved. The CDR3 is made up of 17 amino acids. CDR1 and CDR2 from the germline V gene are LGHNT and FRNRAP. The ends were cut back, 2 bases at V and 8 bases at J, with 19 bases in the middle. CDR3 in DNA: TGTGCTAGTGGTTTGTCCCCCAGGAACATGAGGGATTCACCCCTCCACTTT. Its translation is CASGLSPRNMRDSPLHF.

V usage is TRBV15 and J usage is TRBJ2-7; the match to TRBD1 covers 11 bases. V lost 0 bases and J lost 2; bases outside the gene matches: 6. From germline, CDR1 is LNHNV and CDR2 YYDKDF (reference sequence). The CDR3 contains 17 residues. Here the CDR3 reads CATSRDTGQGATYEQYF. The CDR3 nucleotides read TGTGCCACCAGCAGAGATACCGGACAGGGGGCCACCTACGAGCAGTACTTC.

The chain carries TRBV27 and TRBJ1-5; the match to TRBD1 covers 7 bases. CDR3 length: 17 amino acids. V was pared by 5 bases and J by 2 bases, with 12 bases of the junction left unmatched. CDR1 and CDR2 (germline): MNHEY, SMNVEV (reference sequence). This CDR3 is CASSTSSTGTGNQPQHF. CDR3 sequence (DNA): TGTGCCAGCAGTACCTCCTCCACTGGGACAGGCAATCAGCCCCAGCATTTT.

The chain has TRBV27 and TRBJ1-1; D perhaps matches TRBD1 (6 bases). Looked up from germline, CDR1 is MNHEY and CDR2 is SMNVEV (reference sequence). CDR3 length equals 12 residues. The V end was cut by 5 bases, the J end by 7 bases, with 11 bases between. The CDR3 region is CASSRTVGEAFF. The CDR3 coding sequence is TGTGCCAGCAGTCGGACAGTCGGTGAAGCTTTCTTT.

The J gene is TRBJ2-2, the V gene TRBV19, with D perhaps TRBD1 (6 bases). CDR1 LNHDA and CDR2 SQIVND come from the germline V gene (reference sequence). V was trimmed by 7 bases and J by 6 bases, leaving 21 bases between them. The CDR3 runs to 16 residues. In DNA form, the CDR3 reads TGTGCCAGTACCCCCCCCGAGGCAGGGGAGTCCGGGGAGCTGTTTTTT. Translating it yields CASTPPEAGESGELFF.

The chain has TRBV18 and TRBJ1-1; maybe TRBD1 (5 bases). Trimming cost V 3 bases and J 9 bases, with 11 bases left between them. This CDR3 is 12 amino acids long. CDR1 and CDR2 from the germline V gene are KGHSH and LQKENI. This CDR3 is CASSPSGTQAFF. The CDR3 nucleotides read TGTGCCAGCTCACCCTCAGGGACTCAAGCTTTCTTT.

The V call is TRBV7-2, the J call TRBJ1-5, with a tentative D call TRBD1 (5 bases). With 3 bases removed from V and 0 bases from J, the gap between germline ends came to 12 bases. CDR1 is SGHTA, CDR2 FQGNSA, per germline. The CDR3 runs to 16 residues. The CDR3 reads CASSFAGHDSNQPQHF. CDR3 DNA sequence: TGTGCCAGCAGCTTTGCAGGGCACGATAGCAATCAGCCCCAGCATTTT.